One and the same sample provided the 18 T cell receptor beta chains below, sequenced in a study of CD8 T cells in ankylosing spondylitis. TCRdb re-called the 5' RACE reads with MiXCR, one entry per CDR3 protein. The sample has approximately 220,000 distinct CDR3 sequences; 10% to 13% are singletons. The sample consisted of blood, either unsorted or a sorted T cell fraction (not recorded which). Receptors originate from a male donor with ankylosing spondylitis or in good health (not recorded which).

In its sample, this clonotype was seen many times. This chain joins TRBV6-2 or TRBV6-3 and TRBJ1-5, with 7 bases aligning to TRBD1. CDR1 and CDR2 (germline): MNHEY, SVGEGT. V gave up 6 bases and J gave up 4 bases; unmatched junction bases: 9. The CDR3 loop spans 15 amino acids. The CDR3 bases are TGTGCCAGCAGAACAGACAGGGAGGGAAATCAGCCCCAGCATTTT. Protein: CASRTDREGNQPQHF.

The rearrangement joins TRBV20-1 to TRBJ2-5; no clear D gene. The length of the CDR3 is 13 residues. CDR1 and CDR2 (germline): DFQATT, SNEGSKA (reference sequence). Trimming took 0 bases from V and 0 from J, leaving 5 bases between them. This chain's CDR3 is CSARDGYQETQYF. In DNA, the CDR3 is TGCAGTGCTAGAGACGGGTACCAAGAGACCCAGTACTTC.

This clonotype came up many times. The V call is TRBV5-1, the J call TRBJ2-3; 13 positions agree with TRBD2. This CDR3 contains 16 residues. After removal of 3 bases from V and 4 bases from J, the junction contained 5 bases not matched to a gene. Germline V gives CDR1 SGHRS, CDR2 YFSETQ. CDR3 sequence: CASSSGLAGWADTQYF. CDR3 sequence (DNA): TGCGCCAGCAGCTCGGGACTAGCGGGGTGGGCAGATACGCAGTATTTT.

Many counts were recorded for this clonotype. This sequence joins TRBV4-2 and TRBJ1-2; 9 bases are shared with TRBD1. CDR1 is LGHNA, CDR2 YNFKEQ, per germline. V was pared by 4 bases and J by 4 bases, with 7 bases of the junction left unmatched. The CDR3 is 15 residues long. CDR3 sequence reads: CASSPRTGEGYGYTF. CDR3 DNA sequence: TGTGCCAGCAGCCCCCGGACAGGGGAAGGCTATGGCTACACCTTC.

With respect to this clonotype: One junction end disagrees with the germline gene, perhaps due to a read error. The chain combines TRBV7-3 with TRBJ2-2; the D gene is possibly TRBD2 (6 bases). Germline V lookup: CDR1 SGHTA, CDR2 FQGTGA. The CDR3 has 12 residues. Here the CDR3 DNA reads TGTGCCAGCAGCCCTCTCGGCGGGGAGCTGCTTTTT. This sequence encodes CASSPLGGELLF.

This clonotype was observed a handful of times. The rearrangement links TRBV6-1 to TRBJ1-3, with 7 bases that match TRBD1. Germline CDR1 and CDR2: MNHNS and SASEGT. The CDR3 has 15 residues. The ends lost 7 bases at V and 2 bases at J; junction bases unmatched: 8. CDR3 DNA: TGTGCCAGCACCCCCAGGGGGGGAACTGGAAACACCATATATTTT. Protein product: CASTPRGGTGNTIYF.

This clonotype was seen repeatedly, ten times or more. The CDR3 reads CASSPTGFDSPLHF. The CDR3 coding sequence is TGCGCCAGCAGCCCGACAGGGTTTGATTCACCCCTCCACTTT. The chain carries TRBV5-1 and TRBJ1-6; 7 bases fit TRBD1. The CDR3 is made up of 14 amino acids. V shed 4 bases, J shed 8 bases, and the junction held 6 bases outside the gene matches. Germline lookup yields CDR1 SGHRS and CDR2 YFSETQ.

The sample holds many counts of this clonotype. This rearrangement joins TRBV12-3 or TRBV12-4 to TRBJ1-5, with TRBD1 identical over 9 bases. With V trimmed by 5 bases and J by 0 bases, 5 bases remained unmatched. The CDR3 is 16 residues long. The CDR3 here is CASSLGTGHSNQPQHF. In DNA form, the CDR3 reads TGTGCCAGCAGTCTCGGGACAGGGCATAGCAATCAGCCCCAGCATTTT.

This clonotype occurred a few times. V usage is TRBV5-1 and J usage is TRBJ1-4, with 8 bases that match TRBD1. The CDR3 is 15 amino acids. CDR1 SGHRS and CDR2 YFSETQ come from the germline V gene. With 2 bases clipped from V and 4 bases from J, the junction kept 4 bases outside the gene matches. The CDR3 is CASSFQTGDNEKLFF. The CDR3, as DNA: TGCGCCAGCAGCTTCCAGACAGGGGATAATGAAAAACTGTTTTTT.

This clonotype has a count of ten or more. This chain uses TRBV20-1 with TRBJ1-4; TRBD1 matches at 7 bases. The CDR3 sequence is 17 residues long. Unmatched junction bases numbered 14, after V lost 5 bases and J lost 2 bases. CDR1 is DFQATT and CDR2 is SNEGSKA in the germline V gene (reference sequence). The CDR3: CSARISRQGSTNEKLFF. CDR3 nucleotides: TGCAGTGCTCGTATATCCCGACAGGGATCGACTAATGAAAAACTGTTTTTT.

This clonotype has only a few counts. The J gene is TRBJ1-5, the V gene TRBV6-2 or TRBV6-3, with no clear D. The V end was cut by 0 bases, the J end by 1 base, with 13 bases between. CDR1 and CDR2 (germline): MNHEY, SVGEGT. The CDR3 runs to 17 residues. This CDR3 is CASSYSTGRTSNQPQHF. In DNA form, the CDR3 reads TGTGCCAGCAGTTACTCGACGGGGAGGACGAGCAATCAGCCCCAGCATTTT.

This clonotype has ten or more counts. CDR3 bases: TGCGCCAGCAGCGCACCACAGGGAGCTGGGGAGCTGTTTTTT. Encoded protein: CASSAPQGAGELFF. J is TRBJ2-2 and V is TRBV5-1; tentative D call: TRBD1 (6 bases). The CDR3 is 14 residues long. Trimming removed 4 bases at V and 8 bases at J, with 15 bases between. Germline CDR1 SGHRS, CDR2 YFSETQ.

At least ten counts were recorded for this clonotype. CDR3: CATSREYRGDGYTF. The CDR3 nucleotides read TGTGCCACCAGCAGAGAGTATCGAGGGGATGGCTACACCTTC. The genes are TRBV15 and TRBJ1-2; weak D call: TRBD1 (5 bases). There are 14 residues in the CDR3. CDR1 and CDR2 (germline): LNHNV, YYDKDF (reference sequence). The V and J ends lost 0 bases and 6 bases respectively, with 11 bases between them.

This clonotype was detected many times. The V call is TRBV5-1, the J call TRBJ1-1, with D uncertain. CDR1 is SGHRS, CDR2 YFSETQ, per germline. The length of the CDR3 is 13 residues. The V end lost 0 bases, the J end lost 3 bases, and 6 bases lay between the germline ends. The DNA of the CDR3 is TGCGCCAGCAGCTTGGGGGTTGACACTGAAGCTTTCTTT. Translating gives CASSLGVDTEAFF.

In this sample, this clonotype turned up many times. The V gene is TRBV12-3 or TRBV12-4, the J gene TRBJ1-1; D remains ambiguous. This CDR3 spans 16 amino acids. The ends were cut back, 10 bases at V and 1 base at J, with 22 bases in the middle. CDR3 region: CATDRGGGRSNTEAFF. In nucleotides, the CDR3 is TGTGCCACCGATCGGGGTGGCGGACGGTCGAACACTGAAGCTTTCTTT.

This clonotype was observed at least ten times. The chain carries TRBV28 and TRBJ1-3; TRBD1 aligns across 7 bases. The V gene end was trimmed by 2 bases and the J gene end by 5 bases; junction bases not matched to a gene: 6. This CDR3 contains 15 residues. CDR1 and CDR2 from the germline V gene are MDHEN and SYDVKM. CDR3 DNA: TGTGCCAGCAGTTTACCAGGCAGGGGGAGAAACACCATATATTTT. Translating gives CASSLPGRGRNTIYF.

This chain links TRBV7-3 with TRBJ2-2; 7 bases agree with TRBD2. This CDR3 region has 13 residues. Germline V gene sequence: CDR1 SGHTA, CDR2 FQGTGA. Losses at the gene ends were 4 bases for V and 6 bases for J; bases not matched to a gene: 2. CDR3 residues: CASSSGGSGELFF. As DNA, the CDR3 is TGTGCCAGCAGCTCGGGGGGTTCCGGGGAGCTGTTTTTT.

This clonotype showed up just a few times. The V and J genes are TRBV7-9 and TRBJ1-3, with D perhaps matching TRBD1 (6 bases). CDR1 and CDR2 (germline): SEHNR, FQNEAQ (reference sequence). The CDR3 is made up of 13 amino acids. Between the trimmed V and J ends, which lost 11 bases and 3 bases, there was a span of 14 bases. The CDR3 here is CASSGASGNTIYF. In DNA form, the CDR3 reads TGTGCCTCGTCAGGGGCCAGTGGAAACACCATATATTTT.